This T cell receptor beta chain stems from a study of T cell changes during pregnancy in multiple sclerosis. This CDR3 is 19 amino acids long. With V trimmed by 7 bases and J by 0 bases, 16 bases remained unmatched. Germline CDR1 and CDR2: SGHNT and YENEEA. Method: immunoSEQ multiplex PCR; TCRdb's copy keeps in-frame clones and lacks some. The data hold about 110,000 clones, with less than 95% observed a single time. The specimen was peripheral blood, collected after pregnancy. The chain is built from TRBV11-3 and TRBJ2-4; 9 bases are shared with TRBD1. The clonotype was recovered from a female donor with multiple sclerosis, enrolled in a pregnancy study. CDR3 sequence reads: CASTDWTGVLSPAKNIQYF. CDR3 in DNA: TGTGCCAGCACTGATTGGACAGGGGTCCTTTCCCCAGCCAAAAACATTCAGTACTTC. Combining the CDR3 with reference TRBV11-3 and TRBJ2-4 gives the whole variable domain EAGVVQSPRYKIIEKKQPVAFWCNPISGHNTLYWYLQNLGQGPELLIRYENEEAVDDSQLPKDRFSAERLKGVDSTLKIQPAELGDSAVYLCASTDWTGVLSPAKNIQYFGAGTRLSVL.